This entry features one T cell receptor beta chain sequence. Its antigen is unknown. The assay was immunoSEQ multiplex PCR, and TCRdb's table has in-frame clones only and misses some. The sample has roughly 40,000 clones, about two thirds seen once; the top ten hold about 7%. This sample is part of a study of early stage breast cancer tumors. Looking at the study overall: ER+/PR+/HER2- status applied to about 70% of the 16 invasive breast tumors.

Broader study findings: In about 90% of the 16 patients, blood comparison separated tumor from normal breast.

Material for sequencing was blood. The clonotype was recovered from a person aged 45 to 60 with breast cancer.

CDR3 residues: CASTAGQGPIYGYTF. In DNA form, the CDR3 reads TGTGCCAGTACCGCTGGACAGGGACCTATCTATGGCTACACCTTC. J is TRBJ1-2 and V is TRBV19; 8 nucleotides agree with TRBD1. The junction had 11 bases not matched to a gene; V was cut back by 7 bases and J by 4 bases. Germline values: CDR1 LNHDA, CDR2 SQIVND (reference sequence). The CDR3 totals 15 residues. Together with reference TRBV19 and TRBJ1-2, the CDR3 gives the full variable domain: DGGITQSPKYLFRKEGQNVTLSCEQNLNHDAMYWYRQDPGQGLRLIYYSQIVNDFQKGDIAEGYSVSREKKESFPLTVTSAQKNPTAFYLCASTAGQGPIYGYTFGSGTRLTVV.